This T cell receptor (beta chain) was identified during a study of blood T cells in healthy people across ages. For the study at large: Template switching retrieved approximately one barcoded beta molecule for each two T cells.

A second PCR of roughly 7 to 11 cycles used a sample-barcoded 5' primer and a J-beta primer mix. Each cDNA molecule, via a template-switch adaptor with 12 random nucleotides, was tagged. MiXCR, run by TCRdb on the 5' RACE reads, gives a single entry per CDR3 protein. The sample has approximately 690,000 distinct CDR3 sequences, 58% seen once. The CDR3 length is 13 residues. Between the trimmed V and J ends, which lost 4 bases and 3 bases, there was a span of 11 bases. Germline V gene data show CDR1 as SGHRS and CDR2 as YFSETQ. Study observations and caveats: In long-lived donors, naive CD4+ cell counts and diversity exceeded those of aged donors. Per-million-T-cell TCR beta diversity fell roughly linearly with age.

As for this clonotype: Its antigen remains unknown.

The sequencing sample was made of blood. The TCR was taken from a man in his sixties in good health. This rearrangement joins TRBV5-1 to TRBJ2-7; tentative D call: TRBD1 (6 bases). The CDR3 is CASSAQGSYEQYF. CDR3 nucleotide sequence: TGCGCCAGCAGCGCCCAGGGGAGCTACGAGCAGTACTTC.